Shown below are 28 T cell receptor beta chains from a single sample sequenced in a study of CD8 T cells in Susac syndrome. Random hexamers primed reverse transcription of about 0.5 to 1 ug RNA. TCRdb processed the immunoSEQ multiplex PCR reads anew with MiXCR; each CDR3 protein has one entry. The data contain 150,000 to 200,000 distinct CDR3 sequences, over 85% of them singletons. The sequenced sample was CD4+ T cells from PBMCs. The receptors come from a human donor in good health.

V and J are TRBV3-1 and TRBJ2-7; tentatively, D is TRBD1 (7 bases). There are 15 residues in the CDR3. Germline V gives CDR1 LGHDT, CDR2 YNNKEL (reference sequence). V shed 0 bases and J shed 5 bases, with 14 bases lying between them. Written as DNA, the CDR3 is TGTGCCAGCAGCCAAGAAGGAGTCAGGGGGGACGAGCAGTACTTC. Encoded protein: CASSQEGVRGDEQYF.

The V gene is TRBV3-1, the J gene TRBJ2-3, with D hard to call. V was cut by 1 base and J by 2 bases, with 7 bases left in between. CDR3 length: 14 amino acids. Germline CDR1 and CDR2: LGHDT and YNNKEL (reference sequence). The CDR3 region is CASSQVTVTDTQYF. In nucleotides, the CDR3 is TGTGCCAGCAGCCAAGTCACAGTCACAGATACGCAGTATTTT.

V is TRBV5-1 and J is TRBJ2-6; D not resolved. The CDR3 consists of 15 residues. Trimming removed 4 bases from V and 0 bases from J, with 8 bases in between. Germline V gene sequence: CDR1 SGHRS, CDR2 YFSETQ. CDR3: CASSPTISGANVLTF. CDR3 coding DNA: TGCGCCAGCAGCCCTACAATCTCTGGGGCCAACGTCCTGACTTTC. Variable domain in full (rest from reference TRBV5-1 and TRBJ2-6): KAGVTQTPRYLIKTRGQQVTLSCSPISGHRSVSWYQQTPGQGLQFLFEYFSETQRNKGNFPGRFSGRQFSNSRSEMNVSTLELGDSALYLCASSPTISGANVLTFGAGSRLTVL.

The chain employs TRBV24-1 and TRBJ1-1; D remains ambiguous. The CDR3 spans 12 residues. Germline V gives CDR1 KGHDR, CDR2 SFDVKD. The V and J ends lost 6 bases and 1 base respectively, with 5 bases between them. For the CDR3, the DNA is TGTGCCACCAGTCCAGAGAACACTGAAGCTTTCTTT. It yields the protein CATSPENTEAFF.

The chain recombines TRBV6-1 with TRBJ1-5; TRBD1 matches at 8 bases. CDR1 MNHNS and CDR2 SASEGT come from the germline V gene. This CDR3 has 14 residues. V was pared by 5 bases and J by 5 bases, with 5 bases of the junction left unmatched. CDR3 nucleotides: TGTGCCAGCAGTATGGGACAGGCCCATCAGCCCCAGCATTTT. Translating gives CASSMGQAHQPQHF.

The V gene is TRBV29-1, the J gene TRBJ1-1, with 7 nucleotides matching TRBD1. Looked up from germline, CDR1 is SQVTM and CDR2 is ANQGSEA. V dropped 0 bases and J dropped 8; count of bases not matched to a gene: 6. This CDR3 has 13 residues. The CDR3 loop is CSVEDPGTAEAFF. CDR3 coding DNA: TGCAGCGTTGAAGACCCGGGGACAGCCGAAGCTTTCTTT.

The chain is built from TRBV3-1 and TRBJ1-1, with D uncertain. CDR3 length: 14 residues. Germline V gene data show CDR1 as LGHDT and CDR2 as YNNKEL (reference sequence). V lost 5 bases and J lost 3, with 13 bases in between. CDR3 DNA sequence: TGTGCCAGCAGCGGACGGCTTACGGACACTGAAGCTTTCTTT. Translating gives CASSGRLTDTEAFF.

This rearrangement joins TRBV28 to TRBJ2-6; D perhaps matches TRBD2 (6 bases). In germline, CDR1 is MDHEN, CDR2 SYDVKM. Trimming took 7 bases from V and 0 from J, leaving 10 bases between them. The CDR3 contains 15 residues. CDR3 loop: CASMLEGSGANVLTF. In DNA form, the CDR3 reads TGTGCCAGCATGTTGGAGGGCTCTGGGGCCAACGTCCTGACTTTC.

The rearrangement uses TRBV6-5 and TRBJ2-3; 8 positions match TRBD1. From germline, CDR1 is MNHEY and CDR2 SVGAGI. J lost 1 base, V lost 0 bases, and 6 bases had no gene match. This CDR3 is built from 17 residues. CDR3 in DNA: TGTGCCAGCAGTTACTCCGGACAGGGATTTGGCACAGATACGCAGTATTTT. Translated: CASSYSGQGFGTDTQYF.

This chain uses TRBV30 with TRBJ2-7, with 8 bases that match TRBD2. Germline V CDR1 and CDR2: GTSNPN, SVGIG (reference sequence). The V gene end was trimmed by 0 bases and the J gene end by 4 bases; junction bases not matched to a gene: 8. This CDR3 is 15 amino acids long. The CDR3 here is CAWSVPSGGRYEQYF. The CDR3 bases are TGTGCCTGGAGTGTACCAAGCGGGGGAAGATACGAGCAGTACTTC.

CDR3 DNA sequence: TGTGCCTCGGGACAGGGGGTGGGAGAGCAGTACTTC. This sequence encodes CASGQGVGEQYF. V gene TRBV30 combines with J gene TRBJ2-7; 11 nucleotides align to TRBD1. This CDR3 region has 12 residues. Germline V gene sequence: CDR1 GTSNPN, CDR2 SVGIG (reference sequence). With V trimmed by 7 bases and J by 7 bases, 6 bases remained unmatched.

The chain combines TRBV29-1 with TRBJ2-3, with 7 bases matching TRBD1. The V and J ends lost 6 bases and 2 bases, in that order; junction bases with no gene match: 5. The CDR3 length is 13 residues. CDR1 SQVTM and CDR2 ANQGSEA come from the germline V gene. This CDR3 reads CSVRQGFTDTQYF. Written as DNA, the CDR3 is TGCAGCGTACGACAGGGTTTCACAGATACGCAGTATTTT.

The rearrangement joins TRBV6-1 to TRBJ2-2; 9 bases are shared with TRBD1. The CDR3 consists of 16 residues. V was clipped by 6 bases and J by 2 bases; unmatched bases: 7. Looked up from germline, CDR1 is MNHNS and CDR2 is SASEGT. This chain's CDR3 is CASRDEDRGNTGELFF. Here the CDR3 DNA reads TGTGCCAGCAGGGACGAGGACAGGGGAAACACCGGGGAGCTGTTTTTT.

V usage is TRBV4-1 and J usage is TRBJ2-4, with D hard to call. Germline loops: CDR1 MGHRA, CDR2 YSYEKL. The V end was cut by 5 bases, the J end by 0 bases, with 29 bases between. The CDR3 has 21 amino acids. The CDR3 reads CASSDHSLTFNSKIAKNIQYF. CDR3 nucleotide sequence: TGCGCCAGCAGCGACCATTCCCTGACTTTTAACAGTAAGATAGCCAAAAACATTCAGTACTTC.

V is TRBV19 and J is TRBJ1-2, with D unresolved. Germline assignment: CDR1 LNHDA and CDR2 SQIVND (reference sequence). The CDR3 consists of 13 residues. Trimming took 5 bases from V and 6 from J, leaving 13 bases between them. This chain's CDR3 is CASSLRARNGYTF. DNA for the CDR3: TGTGCCAGTAGTCTACGGGCGCGGAATGGCTACACCTTC. Full variable domain (outside the CDR3, taken from reference TRBV19 and TRBJ1-2): DGGITQSPKYLFRKEGQNVTLSCEQNLNHDAMYWYRQDPGQGLRLIYYSQIVNDFQKGDIAEGYSVSREKKESFPLTVTSAQKNPTAFYLCASSLRARNGYTFGSGTRLTVV.

The chain links TRBV2 to TRBJ2-2, with D unclear. This CDR3 has 11 amino acids. V was cut by 9 bases and J by 5 bases, with 7 bases left in between. CDR1 SNHLY and CDR2 FYNNEI come from the germline V gene. CDR3 protein: CASAPTGELFF. CDR3 in DNA: TGTGCCAGTGCCCCAACCGGGGAGCTGTTTTTT.

This chain connects TRBV7-8 to TRBJ1-6, with 7 bases matching TRBD1. The CDR3 is made up of 16 amino acids. Germline V gene sequence: CDR1 SGHVS, CDR2 FQNEAQ. Trimming cost V 0 bases and J 2 bases; bases outside gene matches: 1. In DNA form, the CDR3 reads TGTGCCAGCAGCTTAGCTCAGGGGGCCTATAATTCACCCCTCCACTTT. The encoded protein is CASSLAQGAYNSPLHF.

This chain uses TRBV12-3 or TRBV12-4 with TRBJ2-1; D gene ambiguous. The CDR3 is 12 residues long. Trimming pared 3 bases from V and 7 bases from J, leaving 7 bases between. CDR3 region: CASSFYQNEQFF. Written as DNA, the CDR3 is TGTGCCAGCAGTTTTTACCAGAATGAGCAGTTCTTC.

The table lists this clonotype with a count of one. The V gene is TRBV4-2, the J gene TRBJ2-3; 7 bases are a match to TRBD2. CDR3 size: 16 residues. Germline V lookup: CDR1 LGHNA, CDR2 YNFKEQ. Trimming at V came to 4 bases and at J to 0 bases, leaving 7 bases not matched to a gene. DNA of the CDR3: TGTGCCAGCAGCCCTTCGACTAGCAGGAGCACAGATACGCAGTATTTT. Translation: CASSPSTSRSTDTQYF.

This rearrangement joins TRBV18 to TRBJ2-7; TRBD1 might be the D (6 bases). This CDR3 has 13 amino acids. Germline values: CDR1 KGHSH, CDR2 LQKENI. Trimming removed 5 bases from V and 2 bases from J, with 10 bases in between. The chain's CDR3 is CASSNRETYEQYF. The CDR3 DNA is TGTGCCAGCTCAAACAGGGAAACCTACGAGCAGTACTTC. Together with reference TRBV18 and TRBJ2-7, the CDR3 gives the full variable domain: NAGVMQNPRHLVRRRGQEARLRCSPMKGHSHVYWYRQLPEEGLKFMVYLQKENIIDESGMPKERFSAEFPKEGPSILRIQQVVRGDSAAYFCASSNRETYEQYFGPGTRLTVT.

This clonotype was recorded once. The chain joins TRBV3-1 to TRBJ1-5; 8 nucleotides match TRBD1. J lost 7 bases, V lost 3 bases, and 5 bases had no gene match. CDR1 and CDR2 from the germline V gene are LGHDT and YNNKEL (reference sequence). The CDR3 loop spans 14 amino acids. The DNA of the CDR3 is TGTGCCAGCAGCCAGACAGGGGTAGACCAGCCCCAGCATTTT. Residues: CASSQTGVDQPQHF.

As concerns this clonotype: An end of the junction does not agree with germline; a read error may underlie this. The chain joins TRBV29-1 to TRBJ2-5; no clear D gene. Germline values: CDR1 SQVTM, CDR2 ANQGSEA. The CDR3 covers 13 residues. In DNA, the CDR3 is TGCAGCGCTCCAAATCCTGGTTCTGAGACCCGGTACTTC. As protein: CSAPNPGSETRYF.

The gene calls are TRBV7-3 and TRBJ2-2, with TRBD1 matching 9 bases. There are 16 residues in the CDR3. Germline V lookup: CDR1 SGHTA, CDR2 FQGTGA. J was trimmed by 7 bases and V by 5 bases; bases with no gene match: 11. CDR3 in amino acids: CASSPETGGRIGELFF. The CDR3, as DNA: TGTGCCAGCAGCCCCGAGACAGGGGGAAGGATCGGGGAGCTGTTTTTT.

The CDR3 here is CASSSVGGRETQYF. The CDR3 DNA reads as TGTGCCAGCAGCTCGGTAGGGGGAAGAGAGACCCAGTACTTC. The chain combines TRBV5-6 with TRBJ2-5; D perhaps matches TRBD1 (6 bases). This CDR3 is built from 14 residues. Deletions cut 3 bases from V and 4 bases from J, with 13 bases between. Germline loops: CDR1 SGHDT, CDR2 YYEEEE.

V is TRBV19 and J is TRBJ2-2; 8 positions match TRBD1. The CDR3 is 14 amino acids. Losses at the gene ends were 6 bases for V and 5 bases for J; bases not matched to a gene: 5. Germline loops: CDR1 LNHDA, CDR2 SQIVND (reference sequence). The chain's CDR3 is CASRAGGGTGELFF. CDR3 DNA: TGTGCCAGTAGGGCAGGGGGCGGAACCGGGGAGCTGTTTTTT.

The chain combines TRBV21-1 with TRBJ2-3; the table's TRBD1 call for D was not verified on the DNA. TRBV21-1 has pseudogene status. This CDR3 spans 12 amino acids. Here the CDR3 DNA reads TGTGCCGGACCGGGCCGAACAGATACGCAGTATTTT. Residues: CAGPGRTDTQYF.

This chain links TRBV7-3 with TRBJ2-2; the D gene could be TRBD1 or TRBD2 (6 bases each). The CDR3 totals 14 residues. Trimming removed 2 bases at V and 6 bases at J, with 10 bases between. Per germline, CDR1 SGHTA and CDR2 FQGTGA. The CDR3: CASSLWGASGELFF. The CDR3 DNA sequence: TGTGCCAGCAGCTTATGGGGGGCCTCCGGGGAGCTGTTTTTT.

This clonotype was found a few times. The chain uses TRBV6-5 and TRBJ1-3; no definite D call. Germline V lookup: CDR1 MNHEY, CDR2 SVGAGI. V dropped 2 bases and J dropped 0 bases, with 8 bases sitting between them. The CDR3 consists of 15 residues. CDR3 nucleotides: TGTGCCAGCAGTTACGACGGCAACTCTGGAAACACCATATATTTT. It is translated as CASSYDGNSGNTIYF.